These T cell receptor beta chains were read from a single sample in a study of cytomegalovirus exposure and HLA in healthy donors. TCRdb keeps only in-frame clones here, not all; method: immunoSEQ multiplex PCR. The sample carries about 140,000 clones, about 86% recorded once. The sample comprised PBMCs. These receptors originate from a young woman in good health and CMV-seropositive. Each CDR3 is given with its conserved first and last residue. Each record gives: D gene, clone size, V gene, J gene, CDR3 protein, CDR3 DNA. D genes are given only for firm matches. Rows may omit the clone size; those that give it use once, few, many or a size class.

TRBD2	-	TRBV28	TRBJ2-3	CASSPRGAGGTDTQYF	TGTGCCAGCAGTCCCCGGGGAGCGGGGGGGACAGATACGCAGTATTTT
-	-	TRBV11-2	TRBJ2-5	CASSFSGSETQYF	TGTGCCAGCAGCTTCTCAGGGTCGGAGACCCAGTACTTC
TRBD1	-	TRBV19	TRBJ2-3	CASNSGTGYTDTQYF	TGTGCCAGTAATTCGGGGACAGGTTACACAGATACGCAGTATTTT
-	-	TRBV5-4	TRBJ2-6	CASSGLDSNSGANVLTF	TGTGCCAGCAGCGGGCTAGACAGTAACTCTGGGGCCAACGTCCTGACTTTC
TRBD2	-	TRBV10-3	TRBJ2-1	CASLRREAGDEQFF	TGTGCCTCCCTGAGGCGGGAGGCTGGGGATGAGCAGTTCTTC
TRBD1	-	TRBV27	TRBJ2-7	CASSSLDRGYEQYF	TGTGCCAGCAGTTCCCTGGACAGGGGCTACGAGCAGTACTTC
TRBD2	-	TRBV5-1	TRBJ2-5	CASSLEAGRAETQYF	TGCGCCAGCAGCTTGGAAGCCGGGAGGGCAGAGACCCAGTACTTC
TRBD1	-	TRBV7-8	TRBJ2-2	CASSQDRVRGGELFF	TGTGCCAGCAGCCAGGACAGGGTGCGGGGCGGGGAGCTGTTTTTT
-	once	TRBV9	TRBJ2-7	CASSVALGDFYEQYF	TGTGCCAGCAGCGTAGCTTTGGGGGACTTTTACGAGCAGTACTTC
TRBD2	few	TRBV27	TRBJ2-7	CASSTQLAGGPKGYGEQYF	TGTGCCAGCAGTACCCAACTAGCGGGAGGGCCGAAGGGGTACGGCGAGCAGTACTTC
TRBD2	-	TRBV7-2	TRBJ2-1	CASSLGFTSGSYNEQFF	TGTGCCAGCAGCTTAGGCTTTACAAGCGGGAGCTACAATGAGCAGTTCTTC
-	-	TRBV5-1	TRBJ2-6	CASSVTGANVLTF	TGCGCCAGCAGTGTCACTGGGGCCAACGTCCTGACTTTC